A single sample gave rise to the 32 T cell receptor beta chains below, sequenced in a study of blood T cell repertoires in COVID-19. The table came from immunoSEQ multiplex PCR; TCRdb's copy has only in-frame clones and leaves some out. This table holds a few hundred thousand clones, approximately 86% found once. Sequences were obtained from peripheral blood. The origin of the receptors is a woman in her fifties or sixties with COVID-19, enrolled during active disease.

The chain recombines TRBV7-9 with TRBJ2-1; the match to TRBD2 covers 10 bases. CDR1 SEHNR and CDR2 FQNEAQ come from the germline V gene (reference sequence). The CDR3 length is 16 residues. Trimming at V came to 2 bases and at J to 2 bases, leaving 3 bases not matched to a gene. This CDR3 is CASSLSLAGTYNEQFF. As DNA, the CDR3 is TGTGCCAGCAGCTTATCACTAGCGGGGACCTACAATGAGCAGTTCTTC.

The chain links TRBV9 to TRBJ2-3; D possibly corresponds to TRBD2 (5 bases). CDR1 SGDLS and CDR2 YYNGEE come from the germline V gene. Trimming took 5 bases from V and 4 from J, leaving 11 bases between them. CDR3 length: 13 residues. CDR3 region: CASSASRPDTQYF. CDR3 nucleotides: TGTGCCAGCAGTGCTAGCCGACCAGATACGCAGTATTTT.

V and J are TRBV2 and TRBJ2-7, with D perhaps TRBD2 (6 bases). The CDR3 loop spans 15 amino acids. V lost 7 bases and J 6 bases, leaving 22 bases between the germline ends. CDR1 is SNHLY, CDR2 FYNNEI, per germline. The CDR3 nucleotides read TGTGCCAGCACCAAATCCTCCGGGGGTGGAGTCGAGCAGTACTTC. It specifies CASTKSSGGGVEQYF.

The V gene is TRBV19, the J gene TRBJ2-1; 9 bases map to TRBD1. The CDR3 length is 15 residues. Germline values: CDR1 LNHDA, CDR2 SQIVND (reference sequence). V lost 10 bases and J lost 8; bases outside the gene matches: 15. The CDR3 loop reads CATSPGTGMVHEQFF. The CDR3 nucleotides are TGTGCCACCAGTCCCGGGACAGGGATGGTCCATGAGCAGTTCTTC.

The V gene is TRBV11-2, the J gene TRBJ2-5; tentatively, D is TRBD2 (7 bases). The CDR3 has 15 residues. V was cut by 6 bases and J by 5 bases, with 19 bases left in between. CDR1 and CDR2 from the germline V gene are SGHAT and FQNNGV. This CDR3 reads CASSPNIGGAETQYF. The CDR3, as DNA: TGTGCCAGCAGTCCCAATATAGGGGGGGCCGAGACCCAGTACTTC.

This clone was seen only a few times. The chain combines TRBV7-2 with TRBJ1-6; tentative D call: TRBD1 (6 bases). With 1 base removed from V and 11 bases from J, the gap between germline ends came to 9 bases. Per germline, CDR1 SGHTA and CDR2 FQGNSA. CDR3 size: 13 residues. CDR3 sequence: CASSLDRAPPLHF. CDR3 bases: TGTGCCAGCAGCTTAGACAGGGCACCACCCCTCCACTTT.

The rearrangement joins TRBV6-6 to TRBJ1-4; D perhaps matches TRBD1 (5 bases). Germline lookup yields CDR1 MNHNY and CDR2 SVGAGI (reference sequence). Deletions cut 2 bases from V and 8 bases from J, with 15 bases between. This CDR3 region has 15 residues. The CDR3 region is CASSYVQGIDEKLFF. The CDR3, as DNA: TGTGCCAGCAGTTACGTCCAGGGAATTGACGAAAAACTGTTTTTT.

The chain has TRBV6-2 or TRBV6-3 and TRBJ2-1; D possibly corresponds to TRBD1 (6 bases). The CDR3 extends over 14 amino acids. Germline V gene data show CDR1 as MNHEY and CDR2 as SVGEGT. Trimming took 5 bases from V and 8 from J, leaving 16 bases between them. This chain's CDR3 is CASSTTQGMDEQFF. CDR3 nucleotides: TGTGCCAGCAGTACCACACAGGGTATGGATGAGCAGTTCTTC.

The chain uses TRBV7-2 and TRBJ1-5; D is perhaps TRBD1 (5 bases). Per the germline V gene, CDR1 is SGHTA and CDR2 is FQGNSA. Trimming stripped 4 bases from V and 7 bases from J, with 8 bases between. This CDR3 region has 12 residues. The CDR3 sequence: CASSSGGQPQHF. The CDR3 DNA reads TGTGCCAGCAGCTCGGGGGGACAGCCCCAGCATTTT.

V usage is TRBV10-2 and J usage is TRBJ1-3; D is unresolved. V lost 6 bases and J 0 bases, leaving 15 bases between the germline ends. This CDR3 is built from 16 residues. The germline V gene encodes CDR1 WSHSY and CDR2 SAAADI. Written as DNA, the CDR3 is TGCGCCAGCAGCGCTATATACAGTCCCTCTGGAAACACCATATATTTT. Translated, it gives CASSAIYSPSGNTIYF.

J is TRBJ2-1 and V is TRBV5-1; TRBD1 matches at 9 bases. This CDR3 is built from 16 residues. The J segment lost 2 bases and the V segment lost 4 bases, leaving 7 bases of the junction unmatched. Germline CDR1 SGHRS, CDR2 YFSETQ. The CDR3 nucleotides are TGCGCCAGCAGCACGGTCGGACAGGGGACCTACAATGAGCAGTTCTTC. Protein product: CASSTVGQGTYNEQFF.

The chain is built from TRBV7-8 and TRBJ2-3; 11 bases agree with TRBD2. The trim removed 2 bases at V and 3 bases at J, leaving 7 bases unmatched. The CDR3 is 17 residues long. Per germline, CDR1 SGHVS and CDR2 FQNEAQ. The CDR3 protein is CASSLLRASGGTDTQYF. The CDR3 nucleotides read TGTGCCAGCAGCTTATTGAGGGCTAGCGGGGGGACAGATACGCAGTATTTT.

This clone showed up just a few times. This rearrangement joins TRBV11-3 to TRBJ1-1, with 7 bases aligning to TRBD1. V lost 5 bases and J lost 1; bases outside the gene matches: 7. The CDR3 loop spans 15 amino acids. Germline values: CDR1 SGHNT, CDR2 YENEEA. The CDR3 sequence is CASSTSPGGNTEAFF. In DNA, the CDR3 is TGTGCCAGCAGCACCAGTCCAGGGGGGAACACTGAAGCTTTCTTT.

This rearrangement joins TRBV19 to TRBJ1-1, with 12 bases that match TRBD1. The CDR3 consists of 16 residues. V lost 3 bases, J lost 4 bases, and 6 bases stayed unmatched. The V gene's germline CDR1 is LNHDA and CDR2 SQIVND (reference sequence). CDR3 nucleotides: TGTGCCAGTAGTATTGGGACAGGGGGCGCAGTCACTGAAGCTTTCTTT. Translating it yields CASSIGTGGAVTEAFF. Together with reference TRBV19 and TRBJ1-1, the CDR3 gives the full variable domain: DGGITQSPKYLFRKEGQNVTLSCEQNLNHDAMYWYRQDPGQGLRLIYYSQIVNDFQKGDIAEGYSVSREKKESFPLTVTSAQKNPTAFYLCASSIGTGGAVTEAFFGQGTRLTVV.

This clone appeared a few times. This chain uses TRBV27 with TRBJ1-1; no firm D call. The V gene's germline CDR1 is MNHEY and CDR2 SMNVEV (reference sequence). The CDR3 is 14 residues long. V was pared by 8 bases and J by 1 base, with 14 bases between. CDR3 nucleotides: TGTGCCAGCCGTTCGATATCAGGGAACACTGAAGCTTTCTTT. Translated: CASRSISGNTEAFF.

This chain uses TRBV12-3 or TRBV12-4 with TRBJ2-2, with D hard to call. This CDR3 comprises 12 residues. V lost 6 bases and J 0 bases, leaving 2 bases between the germline ends. CDR3 sequence reads: CASSANTGELFF. CDR3 sequence (DNA): TGTGCCAGCAGCGCGAACACCGGGGAGCTGTTTTTT.

This chain links TRBV4-1 with TRBJ1-5; a weak D match, TRBD1 (6 bases). V shed 3 bases and J shed 2 bases, with 8 bases lying between them. The CDR3 length is 14 residues. CDR1 is MGHRA, CDR2 YSYEKL, per germline. The CDR3 coding sequence is TGCGCCAGCAGCCACCCAGGGGGCAATCAGCCCCAGCATTTT. Protein: CASSHPGGNQPQHF.

V and J are TRBV19 and TRBJ2-7, with 8 bases fitting TRBD2. CDR1 is LNHDA, CDR2 SQIVND, per germline (reference sequence). V trimming: 8 bases; J trimming: 2 bases; junction bases outside the gene matches: 5. This CDR3 has 13 residues. The CDR3 loop reads CASSRGEAYEQYF. Here the CDR3 DNA reads TGTGCCAGTTCGCGGGGGGAGGCCTACGAGCAGTACTTC.

The rearrangement joins TRBV7-2 to TRBJ1-1; a possible D gene is TRBD1 (5 bases). The ends were cut back, 1 base at V and 7 bases at J, with 19 bases in the middle. This CDR3 contains 16 residues. Per germline, CDR1 SGHTA and CDR2 FQGNSA. The CDR3 reads CASSLDREGPHYEAFF. The DNA for the CDR3 is TGTGCCAGCAGCTTAGATCGGGAGGGGCCGCACTATGAAGCTTTCTTT. Looking up the rest from reference TRBV7-2 and TRBJ1-1 gives the full variable domain: GAGVSQSPSNKVTEKGKDVELRCDPISGHTALYWYRQSLGQGLEFLIYFQGNSAPDKSGLPSDRFSAERTGGSVSTLTIQRTQQEDSAVYLCASSLDREGPHYEAFFGQGTRLTVV.

The chain is built from TRBV9 and TRBJ2-1; no clear D. CDR1 is SGDLS and CDR2 is YYNGEE in the germline V gene. The CDR3 extends over 11 amino acids. V was shortened by 4 bases and J by 6 bases, with 5 bases between the two germline ends. The CDR3 nucleotides are TGTGCCAGCAGCCCTATCAATGAGCAGTTCTTC. Protein: CASSPINEQFF.

The chain uses TRBV13 and TRBJ2-1; perhaps TRBD2 as D (6 bases). The V and J ends lost 0 bases and 6 bases respectively, with 18 bases between them. Germline V gene sequence: CDR1 PRHDT, CDR2 FYEKMQ (reference sequence). This CDR3 spans 17 amino acids. The CDR3 here is CASSLGPPGPGVNEQFF. CDR3 coding DNA: TGTGCCAGCAGCTTAGGGCCCCCGGGACCGGGGGTCAATGAGCAGTTCTTC.

The chain combines TRBV30 with TRBJ1-4; 7 bases are shared with TRBD1. J lost 8 bases, V lost 3 bases, and 9 bases had no gene match. This CDR3 has 14 residues. In germline, CDR1 is GTSNPN, CDR2 SVGIG (reference sequence). The CDR3 protein is CAWREAGGREKLFF. Here the CDR3 DNA reads TGTGCCTGGAGGGAGGCAGGGGGTCGAGAAAAACTGTTTTTT.

The chain combines TRBV5-4 with TRBJ2-3; 12 nucleotides agree with TRBD2. V was clipped by 6 bases and J by 4 bases; unmatched bases: 3. CDR1 and CDR2 from the germline V gene are SGHNT and YYREEE (reference sequence). The CDR3 is made up of 14 amino acids. The CDR3 region is CASNPSGGADTQYF. In nucleotides, the CDR3 is TGTGCCAGCAACCCTAGCGGGGGGGCAGATACGCAGTATTTT.

As to this clone: Its ends do not fully match the called genes, so a read error is possible. CDR3 residues: CATSYREFTEAFF. CDR3 sequence (DNA): TGTGCCACCAGTTACAGGGAATTCACTGAAGCTTTCTTT. V and J are TRBV12-3 or TRBV12-4 and TRBJ1-1, with D perhaps TRBD1 (6 bases). CDR3 length: 13 residues.

The chain carries TRBV9 and TRBJ1-6, with a tentative D call TRBD1 (5 bases). Germline V gives CDR1 SGDLS, CDR2 YYNGEE. Trimming cost V 5 bases and J 9 bases, with 12 bases left between them. CDR3 length equals 13 residues. The CDR3 reads CASSSGDSSPLHF. The CDR3 DNA sequence: TGTGCCAGCAGTTCGGGGGATAGTTCACCCCTCCACTTT.

CDR3 in amino acids: CASSQVTQNFQTGEEQYF. The CDR3 DNA follows: TGTGCCAGCAGCCAAGTTACCCAAAATTTCCAGACAGGGGAAGAGCAGTACTTC. The chain couples TRBV3-1 (or the pseudogene TRBV3-2) to TRBJ2-7; 8 bases are a match to TRBD1. V dropped 1 base and J dropped 7; count of bases not matched to a gene: 18. Germline lookup yields CDR1 LGHDT and CDR2 YNNKEL (reference sequence). The CDR3 is 18 residues long.

The chain joins TRBV6-5 to TRBJ1-2; 7 nucleotides agree with TRBD1. With V trimmed by 4 bases and J by 3 bases, 5 bases remained unmatched. Germline V gives CDR1 MNHEY, CDR2 SVGAGI. The CDR3 length is 14 residues. This CDR3 reads CASSSTGFDYGYTF. Written as DNA, the CDR3 is TGTGCCAGCAGTTCGACAGGGTTTGACTATGGCTACACCTTC.

V usage is TRBV12-3 or TRBV12-4 and J usage is TRBJ1-1; 8 bases agree with TRBD1. CDR3 length: 13 amino acids. Unmatched junction bases numbered 8, after V lost 8 bases and J lost 6 bases. The CDR3 is CASRRDRPSEAFF. The CDR3, as DNA: TGTGCCAGCCGCCGGGACAGGCCCTCTGAAGCTTTCTTT.

The rearrangement joins TRBV6-2 or TRBV6-3 to TRBJ2-2; possible D gene TRBD2, 5 bases. This CDR3 contains 14 residues. The germline V gene has CDR1 MNHEY and CDR2 SVGEGT. Trimming removed 5 bases from V and 1 base from J, with 8 bases in between. CDR3 nucleotide sequence: TGTGCCAGCAGTACGGACTGGAACACCGGGGAGCTGTTTTTT. Protein product: CASSTDWNTGELFF.

The V call is TRBV5-1, the J call TRBJ2-3; 9 nucleotides line up with TRBD2. Per germline, CDR1 SGHRS and CDR2 YFSETQ. The V and J ends lost 5 bases and 0 bases, in that order; junction bases with no gene match: 7. This CDR3 spans 16 amino acids. The DNA of the CDR3 is TGCGCCAGCAGTTCTGTAGCGGGGGTTAGCACAGATACGCAGTATTTT. It codes for CASSSVAGVSTDTQYF.

The chain recombines TRBV19 with TRBJ1-2, with D tentatively TRBD1 (6 bases). The CDR3 totals 16 residues. Trimming left V 1 base short and J 1 base short, with 13 bases between. The germline V gene encodes CDR1 LNHDA and CDR2 SQIVND (reference sequence). In DNA form, the CDR3 reads TGTGCCAGTAGTATAGGCGACAGGTTTTTTAACTATGGCTACACCTTC. It yields the protein CASSIGDRFFNYGYTF.

CDR3 region: CASSLAVTGWGYTF. The CDR3 bases are TGTGCCAGCAGCTTAGCGGTGACAGGGTGGGGCTACACCTTC. The chain couples TRBV7-2 to TRBJ1-2; TRBD1 aligns across 7 bases. CDR3 length equals 14 residues. The germline CDR1 and CDR2 sequences are SGHTA and FQGNSA. Losses at the gene ends were 0 bases for V and 8 bases for J; bases not matched to a gene: 6.